Shown below are 31 T cell receptor beta chains from a single sample sequenced in a study of CXCR4 blockade with PD-1 therapy in pancreatic cancer (dated by TCRdb to between 2019 and 2020). Library preparation used the immunoSEQ multiplex PCR assay. The immuneACCESS repertoire file appears here via TCRdb, limited to in-frame rearrangements. These files lack a portion of the clones; in checked studies, under half of the deficit traces to unresolved V genes, and the cause of the others is not known. The sample yields approximately 3,000 clones; 50% were counted once. Of the sample, 15% to 20% falls within the top ten clones. Sample: tumor tissue. These TCRs come from a human donor with pancreatic ductal adenocarcinoma.

This chain's CDR3 is CASRLGTSGVYEQYF. CDR3 in DNA: TGTGCCAGCAGGCTCGGGACTAGCGGAGTGTACGAGCAGTACTTC. The V call is TRBV2, the J call TRBJ2-7, with 11 positions matching TRBD2. The CDR3 totals 15 residues. CDR1 SNHLY and CDR2 FYNNEI come from the germline V gene. Losses at the gene ends were 6 bases for V and 4 bases for J; bases not matched to a gene: 8. Full variable domain (remainder filled in from reference TRBV2 and TRBJ2-7): EPEVTQTPSHQVTQMGQEVILRCVPISNHLYFYWYRQILGQKVEFLVSFYNNEISEKSEIFDDQFSVERPDGSNFTLKIRSTKLEDSAMYFCASRLGTSGVYEQYFGPGTRLTVT.

This clone has at least ten counts. This rearrangement joins TRBV11-3 to TRBJ2-3; D might be TRBD2 (6 bases). Germline values: CDR1 SGHNT, CDR2 YENEEA. Trimming cost V 3 bases and J 4 bases, with 11 bases left between them. The CDR3 is made up of 14 amino acids. Here the CDR3 reads CASSLGRIADTQYF. DNA for the CDR3: TGTGCCAGCAGCTTGGGGAGGATCGCAGATACGCAGTATTTT.

The rearrangement uses TRBV12-5 and TRBJ2-2; D call uncertain. CDR1 LGHNT and CDR2 FRNRAP come from the germline V gene. The CDR3 loop spans 11 amino acids. CDR3 protein: CAQGWPGELFF. In DNA, the CDR3 is TGTGCCCAAGGATGGCCGGGGGAGCTGTTTTTT. The whole variable domain, filled in from reference TRBV12-5 and TRBJ2-2, reads DARVTQTPRHKVTEMGQEVTMRCQPILGHNTVFWYRQTMMQGLELLAYFRNRAPLDDSGMPKDRFSAEMPDATLATLKIQPSEPRDSAVYFCAQGWPGELFFGEGSRLTVL.

The CDR3 sequence: CASSRAGGAYEQYF. CDR3 bases: TGCGCCAGCAGCAGGGCAGGGGGGGCCTACGAGCAGTACTTC. The chain has TRBV5-1 and TRBJ2-7; D is perhaps TRBD1 or TRBD2 (7 bases each). In germline, CDR1 is SGHRS, CDR2 YFSETQ. CDR3 size: 14 residues. The V gene lost 4 bases and the J gene lost 2 bases, with 13 bases spanning the gap.

DNA of the CDR3: TGTGCCAGCAGTTTCGGTCAGGGGGCCTATGAGCAGTTCTTC. It yields the protein CASSFGQGAYEQFF. This chain uses TRBV6-8 with TRBJ2-1; the match to TRBD1 covers 8 bases. Per germline, CDR1 MNHGY and CDR2 SAAAGT. V shed 4 bases, J shed 8 bases, and the junction held 7 bases outside the gene matches. The CDR3 consists of 14 residues.

The chain is built from TRBV14 and TRBJ1-1; 9 bases agree with TRBD1. Trimming took 9 bases from V and 5 from J; bases not matched to a gene: 10. Germline V gene lookup returns CDR1 SGHDN and CDR2 FVKESK. The CDR3 contains 14 residues. Here the CDR3 reads CASNAGTGRTEAFF. The CDR3 nucleotides are TGTGCCAGTAACGCCGGGACAGGGAGGACTGAAGCTTTCTTT.

In its sample, this clone was seen once. The chain combines TRBV18 with TRBJ2-5; the D is unclear. CDR1 is KGHSH, CDR2 LQKENI, per germline. V was pared by 3 bases and J by 4 bases, with 6 bases between. The CDR3 sequence is 12 residues long. As DNA, the CDR3 is TGTGCCAGCTCACCTTCGACAGAGACCCAGTACTTC. Amino acids: CASSPSTETQYF.

J is TRBJ1-1 and V is TRBV18; D gene ambiguous. The CDR3 runs to 13 residues. Germline V CDR1 and CDR2: KGHSH, LQKENI. V was trimmed by 6 bases and J by 6 bases, leaving 14 bases between them. The CDR3 coding sequence is TGTGCCAGCTCCCCCGGGCCGAGCGCTGAAGCTTTCTTT. This sequence encodes CASSPGPSAEAFF.

This rearrangement joins TRBV30 to TRBJ2-5, with a possible D match to TRBD2 (5 bases). This CDR3 spans 13 amino acids. CDR1 is GTSNPN, CDR2 SVGIG, per germline (reference sequence). Trimming pared 0 bases from V and 5 bases from J, leaving 10 bases between. The CDR3 DNA reads TGTGCCTGGAGTGTAACCGGGAAGGAGACCCAGTACTTC. This gives the protein CAWSVTGKETQYF. Full variable domain (rest looked up from reference TRBV30 and TRBJ2-5): SQTIHQWPATLVQPVGSPLSLECTVEGTSNPNLYWYRQAAGRGLQLLFYSVGIGQISSEVPQNLSASRPQDRQFILSSKKLLLSDSGFYLCAWSVTGKETQYFGPGTRLLVL.

The chain has TRBV9 and TRBJ2-5; 8 bases line up with TRBD2. V shed 5 bases, J shed 6 bases, and the junction held 15 bases outside the gene matches. The CDR3 is made up of 16 amino acids. Germline-derived CDR1 and CDR2 are SGDLS and YYNGEE. The CDR3 nucleotides are TGTGCCAGCAGTGAAAGTATTAGCGGGACTAAACAGACCCAGTACTTC. Its translation: CASSESISGTKQTQYF.

The chain carries TRBV28 and TRBJ2-7, with TRBD1 matching 8 bases. J gave up 3 bases and V 6 bases, and 13 bases lay outside the gene matches. In germline, CDR1 is MDHEN, CDR2 SYDVKM. There are 16 residues in the CDR3. The CDR3 spells CASRKGGQGVNYEQYF. The CDR3 DNA follows: TGTGCCAGCAGAAAAGGCGGACAGGGCGTGAACTACGAGCAGTACTTC.

The chain joins TRBV30 to TRBJ1-3; D remains ambiguous. Deletions cut 3 bases from V and 0 bases from J, with 9 bases between. Germline lookup yields CDR1 GTSNPN and CDR2 SVGIG (reference sequence). The CDR3 has 14 amino acids. This CDR3 reads CAWSPTYSGNTIYF. The DNA of the CDR3 is TGTGCCTGGAGCCCTACTTACTCTGGAAACACCATATATTTT. Combining the CDR3 with reference TRBV30 and TRBJ1-3 gives the whole variable domain SQTIHQWPATLVQPVGSPLSLECTVEGTSNPNLYWYRQAAGRGLQLLFYSVGIGQISSEVPQNLSASRPQDRQFILSSKKLLLSDSGFYLCAWSPTYSGNTIYFGEGSWLTVV.

This chain links TRBV19 with TRBJ1-1; unclear D gene. V was pared by 0 bases and J by 3 bases, with 5 bases between. From germline, CDR1 is LNHDA and CDR2 SQIVND (reference sequence). This CDR3 has 13 amino acids. The CDR3 region has the DNA TGTGCCAGTAGTATAGAAGGAGACACTGAAGCTTTCTTT. Amino acids: CASSIEGDTEAFF. The full variable domain, rest sourced from reference TRBV19 and TRBJ1-1, is DGGITQSPKYLFRKEGQNVTLSCEQNLNHDAMYWYRQDPGQGLRLIYYSQIVNDFQKGDIAEGYSVSREKKESFPLTVTSAQKNPTAFYLCASSIEGDTEAFFGQGTRLTVV.

The CDR3 sequence is CASSQFGDTQYF. The DNA of the CDR3 is TGTGCCAGCAGCCAATTTGGGGATACGCAGTATTTT. The J gene is TRBJ2-3, the V gene TRBV16; D is ambiguous. The V end was cut by 1 base, the J end by 6 bases, with 5 bases between. The CDR3 covers 12 residues. CDR1 KGHSY and CDR2 FQNENV come from the germline V gene. The full variable domain, rest sourced from reference TRBV16 and TRBJ2-3, is GEEVAQTPKHLVRGEGQKAKLYCAPIKGHSYVFWYQQVLKNEFKFLISFQNENVFDETGMPKERFSAKCLPNSPCSLEIQATKLEDSAVYFCASSQFGDTQYFGPGTRLTVL.

V gene TRBV19 combines with J gene TRBJ2-3; 10 bases line up with TRBD1. J was trimmed by 3 bases and V by 6 bases; bases with no gene match: 3. CDR3 length equals 14 residues. CDR1 is LNHDA, CDR2 SQIVND, per germline (reference sequence). Here the CDR3 reads CASRRTGGTDTQYF. CDR3 bases: TGTGCCAGTAGGCGGACAGGGGGAACAGATACGCAGTATTTT.

In its sample, this clone is hyperexpanded (1% or more). The CDR3, as DNA: TGTGCCAGTAGAGGGGGCAGTCCCTACGTCTATGGCTACACCTTC. It is translated as CASRGGSPYVYGYTF. V is TRBV19 and J is TRBJ1-2; 7 bases are shared with TRBD1. Germline-derived CDR1 and CDR2 are LNHDA and SQIVND (reference sequence). Germline trimming cut 6 bases from V and 4 bases from J; bases unmatched to any gene: 11. This CDR3 comprises 15 residues.

This chain uses TRBV28 with TRBJ1-5; tentatively, D is TRBD1 (6 bases). The CDR3 has 15 amino acids. The germline CDR1 and CDR2 sequences are MDHEN and SYDVKM. The ends were cut back, 6 bases at V and 0 bases at J, with 12 bases in the middle. CDR3 sequence (DNA): TGTGCCAGCAGCCGGACAGCTTATAGCAATCAGCCCCAGCATTTT. Its translation: CASSRTAYSNQPQHF. Looking up the rest from reference TRBV28 and TRBJ1-5 gives the full variable domain: DVKVTQSSRYLVKRTGEKVFLECVQDMDHENMFWYRQDPGLGLRLIYFSYDVKMKEKGDIPEGYSVSREKKERFSLILESASTNQTSMYLCASSRTAYSNQPQHFGDGTRLSIL.

The chain couples TRBV6-8 to TRBJ2-2, with 7 bases fitting TRBD1. With V trimmed by 10 bases and J by 3 bases, 8 bases remained unmatched. From germline, CDR1 is MNHGY and CDR2 SAAAGT. This CDR3 is built from 14 residues. The CDR3 DNA follows: TGTGCCACCCAGGACAGGACCTACACCGGGGAGCTGTTTTTT. Its protein is CATQDRTYTGELFF.

This chain links TRBV18 with TRBJ2-7, with a tentative D call TRBD1 (5 bases). Germline V CDR1 and CDR2: KGHSH, LQKENI. The V gene lost 6 bases and the J gene lost 5 bases, with 11 bases spanning the gap. This CDR3 region has 12 residues. The CDR3 is CASSPDSDEQYF. CDR3 DNA sequence: TGTGCCAGCTCCCCAGACAGCGACGAGCAGTACTTC.

The chain joins TRBV28 to TRBJ2-5, with TRBD1 matching 10 bases. The assigned J gene may be wrong: the sequence end matches TRBJ2-7 better. The length of the CDR3 is 14 residues. CDR1 is MDHEN and CDR2 is SYDVKM in the germline V gene. The CDR3 bases are TGTGCCAGCAGTCCCGGGACAGGGGTCTACGAGCAGTACTTC. This encodes CASSPGTGVYEQYF.

This chain connects TRBV5-1 to TRBJ2-3; D gene ambiguous. From germline, CDR1 is SGHRS and CDR2 YFSETQ. V shed 5 bases and J shed 6 bases, with 19 bases lying between them. The CDR3 contains 15 residues. The chain's CDR3 is CASRVTQSNTDTQYF. CDR3 nucleotides: TGCGCCAGCAGAGTCACTCAATCGAACACGGATACGCAGTATTTT.

The chain employs TRBV29-1 and TRBJ2-1; D is ambiguous. This CDR3 comprises 16 residues. The germline V and J ends were trimmed by 0 bases and 6 bases, with 18 bases remaining between them. Germline lookup yields CDR1 SQVTM and CDR2 ANQGSEA. The CDR3 reads CSVEDKTSPGTNEQFF. In DNA form, the CDR3 reads TGCAGCGTTGAAGATAAAACATCTCCAGGTACCAATGAGCAGTTCTTC.

V is TRBV8-2 and J is TRBJ2-2; whether TRBD1, the table's D call, matches the DNA was not checked. TRBV8-2 is flagged as a pseudogene. The CDR3 contains 13 residues. CDR3 coding DNA: TGTGCCAGCAGTTTTTCAAACACCGGGGAGCTGTTTTTT. Translated: CASSFSNTGELFF.

This clone has just a few counts. The CDR3 DNA is TGTGCCAGCAGCTTGGGACGGTTGAGCACTGAAGCTTTCTTT. It specifies CASSLGRLSTEAFF. V and J are TRBV7-5 and TRBJ1-1. TRBV7-5 is labeled a pseudogene. This CDR3 is 14 amino acids long.

The chain joins TRBV5-1 to TRBJ2-3; D is perhaps TRBD1 or TRBD2 (5 bases each). The CDR3 sequence is 15 residues long. The V and J ends lost 4 bases and 0 bases respectively, with 12 bases between them. CDR1 is SGHRS and CDR2 is YFSETQ in the germline V gene. In nucleotides, the CDR3 is TGCGCCAGCAGCGGAACGGGACGGAGCACAGATACGCAGTATTTT. It codes for CASSGTGRSTDTQYF.

This clone has more than one count but fewer than ten. The rearrangement uses TRBV6-8 and TRBJ1-2; the match to TRBD1 covers 12 bases. The V segment lost 5 bases and the J segment 8 bases; nucleotides outside the gene matches: 18. The germline gives CDR1 MNHGY, CDR2 SAAAGT. This CDR3 contains 18 residues. The CDR3 protein is CASSDLRDRGPIAAGYTF. The CDR3 coding sequence is TGTGCCAGCAGTGACCTCCGGGACAGGGGGCCAATCGCGGCGGGCTACACCTTC.

The chain uses TRBV28 and TRBJ1-1; D gene ambiguous. Germline CDR1 reads MDHEN; CDR2 reads SYDVKM. V gave up 6 bases and J gave up 1 base, with 6 bases separating them. The CDR3 consists of 12 residues. CDR3 protein: CASSLTNTEAFF. The DNA of the CDR3 is TGTGCCAGCAGCTTAACGAACACTGAAGCTTTCTTT.

Sample share makes this clone medium-sized. The chain recombines TRBV11-3 with TRBJ2-5, with a tentative D call TRBD2 (6 bases). Deletions cut 4 bases from V and 4 bases from J, with 19 bases between. Looked up from germline, CDR1 is SGHNT and CDR2 is YENEEA. The CDR3 consists of 16 residues. In DNA form, the CDR3 reads TGTGCCAGCAGCTCCGATCGGGTTTGGCGGGGAGAGACCCAGTACTTC. Translation gives CASSSDRVWRGETQYF.

This clone was recorded many times. The gene calls are TRBV23-1 and TRBJ2-5; 8 bases match TRBD2. TRBV23-1 is given ORF status, its function remaining uncertain. This CDR3 is 16 amino acids long. After removal of 6 bases from V and 5 bases from J, the junction contained 14 bases not matched to a gene. The CDR3 region is CASSQDQDSGIETQYF. CDR3 nucleotides: TGCGCCAGCAGCCAAGATCAGGATAGCGGGATTGAGACCCAGTACTTC.

The chain couples TRBV10-2 to TRBJ2-7; D might be TRBD2 (6 bases). V lost 7 bases and J lost 3, with 13 bases in between. The CDR3 totals 13 residues. In germline, CDR1 is WSHSY, CDR2 SAAADI. This CDR3 is CASKEGSRYEQYF. Written as DNA, the CDR3 is TGCGCCAGCAAGGAGGGCAGTCGCTACGAGCAGTACTTC.

This clone was detected a few times. The CDR3 DNA reads as TGTGCCAGCAGTGGAAGGGACGGGGAGCTGTTTTTT. Protein sequence: CASSGRDGELFF. J is TRBJ2-2 and V is TRBV9; the D is unclear. The germline V and J ends were trimmed by 5 bases and 7 bases, with 9 bases remaining between them. The CDR3 is made up of 12 amino acids. Germline CDR1 and CDR2: SGDLS and YYNGEE.